The clone carrying this T cell receptor (beta chain) was recorded a few times. The data were obtained in a study of blood T cell repertoires in COVID-19. About the research overall: Samples of COVID-19 (acute and convalescent) were obtained from the United States, Italy and Spain. The cDNA or gDNA used as material had been derived from T cells, B-cell-depleted T cells, or PBMCs.

The authors' processing: Amplification from reference gene primers served as the basis for estimated nucleated cell counts. Only in-frame clones appear in the TCRdb table, and some are missing; sequencing was by immunoSEQ multiplex PCR. That table supplies the V and J calls and clone size; D and trimming were determined from the DNA. The table has about 160,000 clones, roughly 80% seen once. The V gene's germline CDR1 is SGHTA and CDR2 FQGNSA. The CDR3 has 15 residues. Losses at the gene ends were 1 base for V and 5 bases for J; bases not matched to a gene: 6. This chain connects TRBV7-2 to TRBJ2-7, with 9 positions matching TRBD1. Input material: peripheral blood. This sequence was found in a man between 60 and 75 years old with acute or convalescent COVID-19. This CDR3 reads CASSLEQGAYHEQYF. The CDR3, as DNA: TGTGCCAGCAGCTTAGAACAGGGGGCATACCACGAGCAGTACTTC.